This TCR beta chain appears in the sequencing data of a study of shared clonotypes between healthy human individuals (TCRdb year 2020). With respect to the entire study: Three men and two women, aged 18 to 49 years, made up the cohort. To increase sequencing depth and limit assay-specific biases, different laboratories used diverse techniques to prepare libraries and sequence TCR repertoires. For each donor, CD4 naive and CD4 memory were each given three plates, CD8 naive was given two plates, and CD8 memory was given one plate. Each donor's leukapheresis produced roughly between about 0.8 and 8.9 billion PBMCs. Blood TCR repertoires of about five healthy adults were deeply sequenced to estimate repertoire size and the extent of clonotype sharing between individuals.

CD8 naive samples were obtained by positive selection for CCR7 among CD45RO-negative cells, yielding a CD45RA+CCR7+ population from which TemRA cells were excluded. Healthy HIV-negative adults with no recently reported acute infections or vaccinations were included as donors. Only Caucasian adults living in Nashville, Tennessee, USA were represented among the donors. Blood was obtained by leukapheresis, after which PBMCs were separated by Ficoll-Histopaque density gradient centrifugation and cryopreserved in liquid nitrogen vapor phase. Analytical flow cytometry was used to check the purity and quantity of every magnetically sorted T cell population. Genomic DNA was isolated from each sorted fraction and quantified by UV absorbance on a Nanodrop 2000c. Comment on this clone: The antigen this receptor binds is unknown. Per-base quality was not reported, and no clone a single base away is much larger than it.

Using the deep immunoSEQ assay, TCR CDR3 regions were amplified from genomic DNA by multiplex PCR. Extracted genomic DNA from each cell subset was distributed evenly across all wells of several immunoSEQ 96-well plates, and each plate was treated as a replicate. For sorted subsets, about 220 ng of genomic DNA, equivalent to 30,000 or so T cell genomes, went into each replicate PCR. The purified libraries were quantified using a Qubit 3.0 fluorometer, sized with a Bioanalyzer 2100, and then quantified again using the KAPA Library Quantification kit. Every immunoSEQ 96-well plate was sequenced on a separate single-read 150-cycle Illumina NextSeq 550 flow cell. The authors' analysis ran thus. Because the immunoSEQ output held only junctional sequences and lacked quality scores, the filtering could not match the filtering applied to full-length reads. Sequences were annotated with PyIR, a Python wrapper for IgBLAST v1.9, and V/J genes and CDR3 were assigned using IMGT germline references. Reads with weak V/J assignments (E-value above 1e-6), missing CDR3, stop codons, out-of-frame junctions, or ambiguous translated residues were removed. V3J clonotypes were defined as sequences sharing an identical inferred V gene, J gene, and CDR3 amino acid sequence. To compute the percentage overlap between repertoires, the number of shared unique clonotypes was divided by the size of the smaller repertoire. Repertoire richness was assessed with RTK rarefaction, the Chao1 estimator, and Recon v2.1 estimates of unobserved clonotypes. For all TCRbeta clonotypes obtained by the gDNA method from a few donors, generation probabilities were computed with OLGA. In TCRdb, the immuneACCESS table is reduced to in-frame sequences with V and J assigned. These tables do not hold every clone; where another copy was compared, an unresolved V gene accounts for under half, and the others remain unexplained. Clone size and V and J calls were adopted from that table, with D and trimming inferred from the DNA. The sample contains about 2.1 million clones, 90% to 95% of them found a single time. The ten largest account for 1.5% to 2% of the sample.

The CDR3, from cysteine to phenylalanine, totals 16 residues. The only DNA kept is the CDR3, 48 bases in frame from the first base. V is cut by 6 bases and J by 1 base, and the space between the germline ends is 18 bases. Reading the germline V gene gives CDR1 MDHEN and CDR2 SYDVKM. Overall study outcomes, separate from this receptor: Even with the large sequencing depth, rarefaction of the sorted-subset datasets indicated that sequencing was incomplete. Higher generation probabilities were observed for clonotypes shared by all four sorted-subset donors than for non-shared clonotypes. Because the study included a small number of donors, the genetic and exposure-history diversity represented was limited. Across a handful of donors, roughly 5.1% of naive CD4, roughly 3.4% of naive CD8, about 2% of memory CD4, and approximately 0.42% of memory CD8 clonotypes were shared. Pairwise subsampling indicated that sequencing depth was expected to affect the degree of clonotype sharing among donors. Sampling was restricted to blood, and TCR repertoires in tissue are likely to differ from TCR repertoires in blood. Naive subsets generally had larger estimated clonotype richness than memory subsets did.

This receptor was identified in a man aged 18 to 30 in good health. Some clones in this sample may be carry-over from other donors' samples. The sample consisted of naive CD8+ T cells from PBMCs. The cell subset or site label for this specimen denotes: CD45RA+CCR7+. The chain was built from TRBV28 and TRBJ1-1; D gene: possibly TRBD1, on 6 matching bases. The nucleotides are TGTGCCAGCAGGAAAGATACAGGGACTCCGAACACTGAAGCTTTCTTT. This sequence encodes CASRKDTGTPNTEAFF.